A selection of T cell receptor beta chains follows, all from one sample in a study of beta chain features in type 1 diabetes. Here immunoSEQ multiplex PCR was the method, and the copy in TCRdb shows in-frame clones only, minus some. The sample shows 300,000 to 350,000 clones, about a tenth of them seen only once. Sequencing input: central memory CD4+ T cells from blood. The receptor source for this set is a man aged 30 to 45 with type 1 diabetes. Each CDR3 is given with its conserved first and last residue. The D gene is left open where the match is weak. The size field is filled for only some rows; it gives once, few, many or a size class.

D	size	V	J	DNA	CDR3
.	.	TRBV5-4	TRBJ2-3	TGTGCCAGCAGCCCGGGCCGGAGAGGCGCAGATACGCAGTATTTT	CASSPGRRGADTQYF
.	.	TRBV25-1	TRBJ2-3	TGTGCCAGCAGGACAGAGACAGATACGCAGTATTTT	CASRTETDTQYF
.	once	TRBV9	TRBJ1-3	TGTGCCAGCAGCTCCCGAACCAGCCAGGGCTCTGGAAACACCATATATTTT	CASSSRTSQGSGNTIYF
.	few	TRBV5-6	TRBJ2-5	TGTGCCAGCAGCTTGGACCCCCCAGAGACCCAGTACTTC	CASSLDPPETQYF
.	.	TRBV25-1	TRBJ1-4	TGTGCCAGCAGTGAATCGGGGGGCGAAAAACTGTTTTTT	CASSESGGEKLFF
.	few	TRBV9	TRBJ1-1	TGTGCCAGCAGCGAAACTGGAAACACTGAAGCTTTCTTT	CASSETGNTEAFF
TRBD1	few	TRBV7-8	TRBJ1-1	TGTGCCAGCAGCTTGAGGGACAGGCCCACCGTCCTCACTGAAGCTTTCTTT	CASSLRDRPTVLTEAFF
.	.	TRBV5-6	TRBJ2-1	TGTGCCAGCAGCCAAGTTTATGAGCAGTTCTTC	CASSQVYEQFF
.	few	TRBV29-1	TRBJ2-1	TGCAGCGTTGAAGTTCTGCGCAATGAGCAGTTCTTC	CSVEVLRNEQFF
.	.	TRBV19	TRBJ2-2	TGTGCCAGTAGTATCTTCCATGTCGCCGGGGAGCTGTTTTTT	CASSIFHVAGELFF
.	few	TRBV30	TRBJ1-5	TGTGCCTGGAGCCCCCCTCCCACGGGGTGGAAGCCCCAGCATTTT	CAWSPPPTGWKPQHF
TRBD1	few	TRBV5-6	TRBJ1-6	TGTGCCAGCAGCTCTCCGGGACAGGGACATTCACCCCTCCACTTT	CASSSPGQGHSPLHF
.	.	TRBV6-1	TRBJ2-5	TGTGCCAGCAGTGTAGGCGGGCAAGAGACCCAGTACTTC	CASSVGGQETQYF
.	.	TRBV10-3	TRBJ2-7	TGTGCCATCAGTACGTCAGACGAGCAGTACTTC	CAISTSDEQYF
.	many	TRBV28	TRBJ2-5	TGTGCCAGCGGGGGGACAGCCCAAGAGACCCAGTACTTC	CASGGTAQETQYF
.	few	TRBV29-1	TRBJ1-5	TGCAGCGTTAGGGACGGTAATAGCAATCAGCCCCAGCATTTT	CSVRDGNSNQPQHF
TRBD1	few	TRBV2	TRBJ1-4	TGTGCCAGCAGGGGCAGGGGGAGGGCTAATGAAAAACTGTTTTTT	CASRGRGRANEKLFF